The 10 T cell receptor beta chains presented below share a single source sample, sequenced in a study of blood T cell repertoires in COVID-19. Method: immunoSEQ multiplex PCR; TCRdb's copy keeps in-frame clones and lacks some. The sample consists of 100,000 to 110,000 clones, around four fifths of them appearing once. What was sequenced was peripheral blood. Source of these receptors: a woman between 65 and 79 years old with acute or convalescent COVID-19.

Comments on this clone: One junction end does not reproduce the germline sequence, and a read error may be involved. The chain has TRBV28 and TRBJ1-1; TRBD1 is a possible D gene (5 bases). Germline lookup yields CDR1 MDHEN and CDR2 SYDVKM. This CDR3 is built from 14 residues. CDR3 nucleotide sequence: TGTGCCACCAGTGACGGGACTTTGAACACTGAAGCTTTCTTT. Protein sequence: CATSDGTLNTEAFF.

This sequence joins TRBV12-3 or TRBV12-4 and TRBJ1-5, with 7 bases matching TRBD1. Losses at the gene ends were 4 bases for V and 6 bases for J; bases not matched to a gene: 3. CDR3 length: 13 residues. CDR3 region: CASSSAGGQPQHF. The CDR3 region has the DNA TGTGCCAGCAGTTCGGCAGGGGGTCAGCCCCAGCATTTT.

The rearrangement links TRBV2 to TRBJ1-2; D uncertain. Trimming removed 2 bases at V and 2 bases at J, with 15 bases between. The germline CDR1 and CDR2 sequences are SNHLY and FYNNEI. The CDR3 is 16 residues long. This chain's CDR3 is CASSETRGELNYGYTF. CDR3 bases: TGTGCCAGCAGTGAAACCCGCGGAGAGTTAAACTATGGCTACACCTTC.

The J gene is TRBJ2-1, the V gene TRBV7-6; 7 bases align to TRBD2. The CDR3 runs to 18 residues. Germline lookup yields CDR1 SGHVS and CDR2 FNYEAQ. V dropped 5 bases and J dropped 0; count of bases not matched to a gene: 13. In DNA form, the CDR3 reads TGTGCCAGCAGCCCCTGGGGAGGGGAAATTAGCTCCTACAATGAGCAGTTCTTC. Amino acids: CASSPWGGEISSYNEQFF.

This chain links TRBV15 with TRBJ1-5; tentatively, D is TRBD1 (5 bases). The CDR3 runs to 14 residues. V gave up 1 base and J gave up 4 bases, with 8 bases separating them. Germline lookup yields CDR1 LNHNV and CDR2 YYDKDF (reference sequence). In DNA form, the CDR3 reads TGTGCCACCAGCAGAGGGGGCACTAATCAGCCCCAGCATTTT. It translates to CATSRGGTNQPQHF. Full variable domain (remainder filled in from reference TRBV15 and TRBJ1-5): DAMVIQNPRYQVTQFGKPVTLSCSQTLNHNVMYWYQQKSSQAPKLLFHYYDKDFNNEADTPDNFQSRRPNTSFCFLDIRSPGLGDTAMYLCATSRGGTNQPQHFGDGTRLSIL.

CDR3 coding DNA: TGTGCCAGCAGGCTCTTACCCCGGGTGTCAGACACTGAAGCTTTCTTT. It encodes CASRLLPRVSDTEAFF. The chain couples TRBV27 to TRBJ1-1; D gene unclear. CDR1 is MNHEY, CDR2 SMNVEV, per germline (reference sequence). The length of the CDR3 is 16 residues. V lost 6 bases and J lost 3, with 20 bases in between.

The gene calls are TRBV6-5 and TRBJ1-1; TRBD1 aligns across 8 bases. The CDR3 length is 14 residues. J was trimmed by 2 bases and V by 8 bases; bases with no gene match: 7. CDR1 and CDR2 from the germline V gene are MNHEY and SVGAGI. The CDR3 nucleotides read TGTGCCAGCGGTCAGGGGGCTGTTAACACTGAAGCTTTCTTT. Translated: CASGQGAVNTEAFF.

The gene calls are TRBV5-1 and TRBJ2-7; tentative D call: TRBD1 (6 bases). CDR3 size: 17 residues. V dropped 5 bases and J dropped 0 bases, with 21 bases sitting between them. Per the germline V gene, CDR1 is SGHRS and CDR2 is YFSETQ. The CDR3 protein is CASSGGPGQSLSYEQYF. The CDR3 DNA is TGCGCCAGCAGTGGGGGCCCTGGACAGAGCCTCTCCTACGAGCAGTACTTC.

The V call is TRBV12-3 or TRBV12-4, the J call TRBJ1-4, with no clear D. The CDR3 runs to 12 residues. Trimming took off 5 bases at V and 7 bases at J, with 8 bases between the two ends. CDR3 DNA sequence: TGTGCCAGCAGTCGGTACGGTGAAAAACTGTTTTTT. This codes for CASSRYGEKLFF.

The V gene is TRBV6-5, the J gene TRBJ2-1; 7 bases agree with TRBD2. After removal of 5 bases from V and 3 bases from J, the junction contained 7 bases not matched to a gene. Germline values: CDR1 MNHEY, CDR2 SVGAGI. The CDR3 contains 15 residues. The CDR3 protein is CASSPRRDYYNEQFF. CDR3 DNA sequence: TGTGCCAGCAGTCCCCGCCGGGACTACTACAATGAGCAGTTCTTC.